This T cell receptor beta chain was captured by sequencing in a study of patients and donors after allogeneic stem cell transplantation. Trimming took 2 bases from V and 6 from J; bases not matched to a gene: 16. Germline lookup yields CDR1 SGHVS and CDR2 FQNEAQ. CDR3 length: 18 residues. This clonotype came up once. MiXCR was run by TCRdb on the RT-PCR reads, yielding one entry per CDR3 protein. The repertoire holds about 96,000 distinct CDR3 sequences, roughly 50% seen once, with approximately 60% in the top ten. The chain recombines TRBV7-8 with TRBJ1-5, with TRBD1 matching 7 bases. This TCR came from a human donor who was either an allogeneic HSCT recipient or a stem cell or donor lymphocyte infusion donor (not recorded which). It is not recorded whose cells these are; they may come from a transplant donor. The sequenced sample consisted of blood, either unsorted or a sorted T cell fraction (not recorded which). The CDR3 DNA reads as TGTGCCAGCAGCTTACTACGCCGGGACGCAGGGGGGGTTCAGCCCCAGCATTTT. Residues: CASSLLRRDAGGVQPQHF. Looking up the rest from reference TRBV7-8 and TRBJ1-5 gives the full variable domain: GAGVSQSPRYKVAKRGQDVALRCDPISGHVSLFWYQQALGQGPEFLTYFQNEAQLDKSGLPSDRFFAERPEGSVSTLKIQRTQQEDSAVYLCASSLLRRDAGGVQPQHFGDGTRLSIL.